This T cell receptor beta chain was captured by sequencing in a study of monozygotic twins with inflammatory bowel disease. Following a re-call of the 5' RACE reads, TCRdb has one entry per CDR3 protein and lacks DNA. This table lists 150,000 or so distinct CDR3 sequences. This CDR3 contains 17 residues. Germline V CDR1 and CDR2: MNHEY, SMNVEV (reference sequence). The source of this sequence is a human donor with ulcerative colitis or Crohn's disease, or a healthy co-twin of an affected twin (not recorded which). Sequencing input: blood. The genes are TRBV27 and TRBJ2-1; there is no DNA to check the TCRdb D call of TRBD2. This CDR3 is CASSSNPSGISYNEQFF.